The sequence of this T cell receptor (beta chain) was determined in a study of blood T cell repertoires in COVID-19 (dated by TCRdb to about 2020). Concerning the study at large: Collaborator samples came from the United States, Italy and Spain and covered acute and convalescent phases of COVID-19. The prospective study material was composed of cDNA or gDNA derived from T cells, B-cell-depleted T cells, or PBMCs. Deeply sampled blood TCRbeta repertoires from subjects exposed to, actively infected with, or recovered from COVID-19 were included in the dataset. The repertoires were made available in a free public database intended to serve as a resource for research on the immune response to SARS-CoV-2. The samples were drawn from two sources: the first 160 participants of the ongoing ImmuneRACE study, and 1,254 subjects contributed by 6 global collaborators. The sample metadata nearly always contained a de-identified subject ID, COVID-19 status, age in years and sex. Where HLA class I and class II types were available, the types were taken from metadata supplied by the sample provider, not from assay-based typing. What the study reported, not specific to this receptor: How much clinical and demographic metadata was included differed by source and by participant, and the metadata was provided uncurated.

The immunoSEQ Assay, a bias-controlled multiplex PCR, was used to amplify TCRbeta CDR3 regions from genomic DNA. In the source study's methods: Within the assay, amplification of reference gene primers was used to estimate how many nucleated cells each sample contained. To quantify the absolute abundance of each unique TCRbeta CDR3 rearrangement, sequence reads were collapsed and filtered. For each sample, productive Simpson clonality was calculated as the square root of Simpson's diversity index over productive rearrangements. The source is immuneACCESS, and TCRdb retained only in-frame sequences with V and J called. Part of the clones is not carried over; for the studies checked, unresolved V genes explain less than half of this, and the remainder is unexplained. That table is the source of V, J and clone size, and D and trimming were worked out from the DNA. Present in this sample are 450,000 or so clones, roughly 90% of which were seen just once. Together, the top ten hold 0.7% to 0.85% of the sample.

In Seattle, one collaborating source enrolled patients while the infection was active and tracked those patients longitudinally over the course of disease. Each collaborating institution followed its own protocols to collect whole blood in K2EDTA tubes. For TCRbeta analysis, collaborators shipped samples in one of three forms: frozen whole blood, isolated PBMCs, or DNA extracted from either of those sample types. With regard to this clone: Which antigen it targets is not known. Base-call qualities are not available, and no considerably larger clone is one nucleotide away. The same CDR3 can be traced to other DNA sequences in this sample.

Measured from the cysteine to the phenylalanine, the CDR3 is 16 residues long. The DNA shown is the 48-base CDR3, in frame from base 1. Trimming accounts for 0 bases at V and 1 base at J, while the number of junction bases matched to no gene is 2. Based on the germline V gene, the CDR1 and CDR2 sequences are SGHRS and YFSETQ. The sequence was collected from a man aged 18 to 29 with COVID-19, enrolled during active disease. The rearranged segments are TRBV5-1 and TRBJ2-3; 10 nucleotides in the junction match TRBD2. The sample comprised peripheral blood. CDR3 protein: CASSLDGTSGTDTQYF. The DNA is TGCGCCAGCAGCTTGGACGGGACTAGCGGCACAGATACGCAGTATTTT.